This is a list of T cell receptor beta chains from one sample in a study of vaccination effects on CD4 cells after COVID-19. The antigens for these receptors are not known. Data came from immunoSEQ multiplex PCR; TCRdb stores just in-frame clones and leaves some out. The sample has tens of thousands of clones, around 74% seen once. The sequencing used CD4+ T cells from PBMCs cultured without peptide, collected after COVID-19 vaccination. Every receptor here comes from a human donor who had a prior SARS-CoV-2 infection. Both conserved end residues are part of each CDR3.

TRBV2	CASMDSGGEYNEQFF
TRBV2	CASSAEGSITGATNYGYTF
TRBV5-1	CASSLSSPATNEKLFF
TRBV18	CASSLGEETQYF
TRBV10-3	CAISDPAIRETQYF
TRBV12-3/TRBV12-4	CASSLRGDQPQHF
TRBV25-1	CASRADSYEQYF
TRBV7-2	CASSLTGLAGINEQFF
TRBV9	CASSVLPGAYNEQFF
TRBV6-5	CASRRGQTSNQPQHF
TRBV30	CAWNAGILKTEAFF
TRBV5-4	CASSLSGSGNTIYF
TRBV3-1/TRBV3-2	CASSQDKGGTAEAFF
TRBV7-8	CASSLDGRGQETQYF
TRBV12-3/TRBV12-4	CASSYRGGYTF
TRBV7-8	CASSLEGGGYEQYF
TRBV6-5	CASSYFSSEETQYF
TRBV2	CASSPDRDREQYF
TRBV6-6	CASSYFRGPGGDEQYF
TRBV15	CATSRDVNYNEQFF
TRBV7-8	CASSSHRDREGNNYGYTF
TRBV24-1	CATSDFRSNYGYTF
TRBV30	CAWSVGNPGTEAFF
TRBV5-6	CASSIIQGAENIQYF
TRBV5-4	CASSLAGITYEQYF
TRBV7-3	CASSQTGLDTQYF
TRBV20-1	CSASGGHSPLHF
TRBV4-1	CASSQVIVNYGYTF
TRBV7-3	CASSLRPLGLAGFYNEQFF
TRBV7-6	CASSLGTGTFGNTIYF
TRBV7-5	CARSPFLSGPNYGYTF
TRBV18	CASSHSQGYEQYF
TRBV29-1	CSVAHPGLSLGEQYF
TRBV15	CATMHSPLHF
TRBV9	CASSPYSRDTQYF